The 10 T cell receptor beta chains listed next were all sequenced from one sample in a study of blood T cell repertoires in COVID-19. Here immunoSEQ multiplex PCR was the method, and the copy in TCRdb shows in-frame clones only, minus some. The sample has hundreds of thousands of clones; around 89% are singletons. The sample consisted of peripheral blood. These receptors all stem from a young woman with COVID-19, enrolled during active disease.

CDR3 in amino acids: CASSPSGHEQYF. In DNA, the CDR3 is TGTGCCAGCAGCCCCTCAGGGCACGAGCAGTACTTC. The rearrangement joins TRBV5-6 to TRBJ2-7, with D possibly being TRBD1 (5 bases). The CDR3 spans 12 residues. The V end was cut by 4 bases, the J end by 5 bases, with 10 bases between. The germline V gene has CDR1 SGHDT and CDR2 YYEEEE.

The chain has TRBV6-5 and TRBJ2-7, with 8 bases that match TRBD1. This CDR3 has 14 residues. Per germline, CDR1 MNHEY and CDR2 SVGAGI. V lost 7 bases and J lost 3; bases outside the gene matches: 8. CDR3 sequence (DNA): TGTGCCAGCACAGACCGGGACAGGAACTACGAGCAGTACTTC. Its protein is CASTDRDRNYEQYF.

The V gene is TRBV4-1, the J gene TRBJ2-3; D is ambiguous. The V gene lost 0 bases and the J gene lost 2 bases, with 9 bases spanning the gap. CDR1 and CDR2 (germline): MGHRA, YSYEKL. The CDR3 extends over 15 amino acids. The CDR3 DNA is TGCGCCAGCAGCCAAGAGCAGATTCCCACAGATACGCAGTATTTT. Translated: CASSQEQIPTDTQYF.

The chain joins TRBV11-2 to TRBJ1-2; 9 bases fit TRBD1. The CDR3 totals 15 residues. Germline loops: CDR1 SGHAT, CDR2 FQNNGV. After removal of 4 bases from V and 1 base from J, the junction contained 4 bases not matched to a gene. CDR3 DNA: TGTGCCAGCAGCTCCGGGACAGGGTTTAACTATGGCTACACCTTC. It is translated as CASSSGTGFNYGYTF.

The chain combines TRBV5-4 with TRBJ2-2; TRBD2 agrees at 7 bases. This CDR3 comprises 16 residues. CDR1 is SGHNT and CDR2 is YYREEE in the germline V gene (reference sequence). V lost 4 bases, J lost 3 bases, and 9 bases stayed unmatched. The DNA of the CDR3 is TGTGCCAGCAGCCCGGCCGAGCTAGCGGACACCGGGGAGCTGTTTTTT. This gives the protein CASSPAELADTGELFF.

V and J are TRBV27 and TRBJ1-1; TRBD1 matches at 9 bases. The germline V gene has CDR1 MNHEY and CDR2 SMNVEV (reference sequence). The ends lost 5 bases at V and 6 bases at J; junction bases unmatched: 4. The CDR3 extends over 13 amino acids. The DNA of the CDR3 is TGTGCCAGCAGTGGACAGGGGCACGCTGAAGCTTTCTTT. It translates to CASSGQGHAEAFF.

The chain couples TRBV2 to TRBJ1-6, with D unresolved. V gave up 10 bases and J gave up 7 bases, with 17 bases separating them. Germline V lookup: CDR1 SNHLY, CDR2 FYNNEI. The CDR3 length is 14 residues. In nucleotides, the CDR3 is TGTGCCACTCGAGGGCAGGCGCCAAATTCACCCCTCCACTTT. Translation gives CATRGQAPNSPLHF.

This clone was picked up one time. This rearrangement joins TRBV2 to TRBJ2-3; the match to TRBD2 covers 16 bases. The V gene's germline CDR1 is SNHLY and CDR2 FYNNEI. V was pared by 6 bases and J by 1 base, with 10 bases of the junction left unmatched. The CDR3 is 19 residues long. Here the CDR3 DNA reads TGTGCCAGCAGGAAGGCCCCGGGACTAGCGGGGGGGCGCACAGATACGCAGTATTTT. Translation: CASRKAPGLAGGRTDTQYF.

This chain uses TRBV9 with TRBJ2-3, with TRBD2 matching over 8 bases. Germline CDR1 SGDLS, CDR2 YYNGEE. This CDR3 comprises 17 residues. Trimming cost V 2 bases and J 2 bases; bases outside gene matches: 10. CDR3 sequence: CASSVRGAGGNTDTQYF. CDR3 in DNA: TGTGCCAGCAGCGTTAGGGGGGCGGGAGGCAACACAGATACGCAGTATTTT.

The chain couples TRBV5-1 to TRBJ2-3, with D possibly matching TRBD2 (6 bases). This CDR3 has 14 amino acids. CDR1 and CDR2 from the germline V gene are SGHRS and YFSETQ. V lost 3 bases, J lost 6 bases, and 14 bases lay in between. CDR3: CASSWNPSGDTQYF. The CDR3 DNA reads as TGCGCCAGCAGCTGGAATCCCAGCGGGGATACGCAGTATTTT.